The TCR beta chain described here comes from a study of read filtering for tumor transcriptome and immune sequencing (dated by TCRdb to 2018 to 2020). Turning to the overall study: The cohort consisted of roughly 18 male and over eleven female patients, with a mean age of 65.9 years and an age range of roughly 45 to 80. Under revised international staging, roughly 8 patients fell into R-ISS I, more than 15 into R-ISS II and about 7 into R-ISS III. After DNase treatment, whole-transcriptome libraries were prepared using the TruSeq RNA Access Library Prep Kit. TCR-region mapped reads per sample ranged from about 4.05 to 11 million with IR-seq versus only about 75 to 1,400 with RNA-seq. Using the same bone marrow samples, the study compared TCR repertoires obtained by targeted immune repertoire sequencing with those obtained by bulk whole-transcriptome sequencing. One of the main goals was to work out a read-filtering strategy for immune repertoire data, in particular whether clonotypes backed by only a single read should be removed.

The Immunoverse kit was used to build TCR libraries from around 420 ng RNA, with molecular barcoded adaptors covering alpha/delta and beta/gamma chains. TCR library preparation was performed with the same RNA that was used for transcriptome sequencing. Sequencing of TCR libraries was carried out on an Illumina HiSeq 4000 with 2 x 150 cycles. Per the source publication's procedure: TCR reads were aligned to human V, D, J and C references and assembled into CDR3 clonotypes with MiXCR, including quality filtering and error correction. Clonotype counts and gene usage diversity were analyzed with the tcR package in R. Raw mapping reads were checked after the RNA-seq reads had been mapped by STAR aligner version 2.5.3a onto the human GRCh37 genome. To test how sequencing depth affects detected clonotypes, IR-seq fastq files were randomly downsampled with Seqtk 1.3. Using fastp at Q25 and MiXCR, TCRdb reprocessed the public reads and kept productive beta chains. CDR3 protein sequences are deduplicated, and each keeps its most common genes and DNA. The V and J calls shown here were made by TCRdb, not taken from the authors' results. The sample has about 40,000 distinct CDR3 sequences on record, 12% to 15% of them singletons. The ten top clones hold about 36% of the sample.

Points the paper makes about the study in general: The sorted CD138-negative fraction was not purified T cells but a mixed bone marrow immune population. IR-seq captured clonotypes at much higher depth and more reliably than RNA-seq, and smaller IR-seq throughput sufficed to identify most shared clonotypes. In IR-seq, single-read clonotypes were approximately 81% of clonotypes but approximately 3.5% of total reads; in RNA-seq they were roughly 77% of clonotypes and less than 45% of reads. Removing single-read clonotypes increased the correlation between IR-seq and RNA-seq shared clonotype proportions.

The CDR3 contains 17 residues, cysteine and phenylalanine counted. Just CDR3 DNA is preserved here, 51 bases in frame from base 1. For CDR1 and CDR2, the germline V gene lists SGHTA and FQGTGA. Trimmed from V: 5 bases; trimmed from J: 4 bases; junction bases lacking a gene match: 11. Every patient had bone marrow sampled at the time of active disease. Isolation of bone marrow mononuclear cells was performed by Ficoll-Hypaque density gradient centrifugation. CD138-negative cells were obtained by negative selection after labeling with CD138 magnetic microbeads on a MACS separator, removing myeloma plasma cells. Flow cytometry on an Attune NxT with CD138 antibodies was used to check the purity of the isolated cells. TRIzol reagent was used to extract total RNA, and a NanoDrop spectrophotometer was used to quantify the extracted RNA. Paired RNA-seq and IR-seq were performed on each patient's CD138-negative bone marrow sample.

This clonotype was counted at least ten times. Which antigen it targets is not known. The record has no base qualities; no much larger clone is one base away. The TCR sequence derives from a donor aged 40 or over with multiple myeloma. The V and J segments used are TRBV7-3 and TRBJ2-1, with 10 central nucleotides matching TRBD2. The sequencing sample was made of a population of CD138-negative cells sorted from bone marrow. This specimen's cell subset or site label, per the study, means: bone marrow mononuclear cells depleted of CD138+ plasma/myeloma cells by negative magnetic selection. The CDR3 corresponds to CASSPLRSGRDYNEQFF. The nucleotides read TGTGCCAGCAGCCCTTTGAGGAGCGGGAGGGATTACAATGAGCAGTTCTTC.